This section outlines one T cell receptor beta chain sequence together with its context. The antigen is unknown. Then a second PCR, running about 6 to 12 cycles, was carried out with a sample-barcoded 5' primer and a J-beta primer mix. TCRdb ran MiXCR on the 5' RACE reads and lists one entry per CDR3 protein. The table has 800,000 to 900,000 distinct CDR3 sequences, around 62% seen once. This entry belongs to a study of blood T cells in healthy people across ages. The study isolated at least 6.5 million PBMCs from each sample. Notes on the study in general: Researchers judged that diversity estimates from one million T cells fell short of true values.

The source material was blood. The TCR comes from a man aged 30 to 39 in good health.

The CDR3 sequence is CASSLVTSDNEQFF. The CDR3 nucleotides read TGTGCCAGCAGTCTGGTCACTAGCGACAATGAGCAGTTCTTC. V is TRBV12-3 or TRBV12-4 and J is TRBJ2-1; 7 nucleotides agree with TRBD2. Unmatched junction bases numbered 6, after V lost 5 bases and J lost 5 bases. The CDR3 spans 14 residues.